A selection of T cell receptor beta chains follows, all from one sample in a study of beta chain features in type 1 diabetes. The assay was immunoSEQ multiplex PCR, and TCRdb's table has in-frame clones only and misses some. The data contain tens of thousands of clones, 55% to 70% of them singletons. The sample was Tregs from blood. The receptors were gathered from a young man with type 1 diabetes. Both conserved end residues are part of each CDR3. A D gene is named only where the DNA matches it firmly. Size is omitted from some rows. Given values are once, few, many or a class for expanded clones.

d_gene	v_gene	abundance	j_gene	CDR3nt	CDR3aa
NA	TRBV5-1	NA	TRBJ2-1	TGCGCCAGCAGCCTTACGGAAGACTATGAGCAGTTCTTC	CASSLTEDYEQFF
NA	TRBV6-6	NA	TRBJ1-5	TGTGCCAGCAGTTACGAGTTCCGGCAGCCCCAGCATTTT	CASSYEFRQPQHF
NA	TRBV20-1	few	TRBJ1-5	TGCAGTGCTGCAGGGGAACAGCCCCAGCATTTT	CSAAGEQPQHF
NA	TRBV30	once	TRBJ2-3	TGTGCCTGGTCAGGGGGCACAGATACGCAGTATTTT	CAWSGGTDTQYF
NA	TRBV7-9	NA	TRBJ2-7	TGTGCCAGCAGCTTAAATCAAGGGGCGAAGTCCTACGAGCAGTACTTC	CASSLNQGAKSYEQYF
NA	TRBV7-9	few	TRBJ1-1	TGTGCCAGCAGCTTAGACGGGGACACTGAAGCTTTCTTT	CASSLDGDTEAFF
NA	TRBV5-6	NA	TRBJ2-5	TGTGCCAGCAAGACCCTGAGCGGCCAAGAGACCCAGTACTTC	CASKTLSGQETQYF
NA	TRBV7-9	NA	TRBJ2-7	TGTGCCAGCAGCGATAGAGCAGGAAACTCCTACGAGCAGTACTTC	CASSDRAGNSYEQYF
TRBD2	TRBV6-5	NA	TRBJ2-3	TGTGCCAGCAGTTACTCGGCTAGCGGGCACACAGATACGCAGTATTTT	CASSYSASGHTDTQYF
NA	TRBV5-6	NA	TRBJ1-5	TGTGCCAGCAGCTTGCGGGGGGCCGATCAGCCCCAGCATTTT	CASSLRGADQPQHF
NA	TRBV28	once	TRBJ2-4	TGTGCCAGCAGTCTCAGACAGCCCCTAGCCAAAAACATTCAGTACTTC	CASSLRQPLAKNIQYF
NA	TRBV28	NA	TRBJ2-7	TGTGCCAGCAGTTTCTCGACAGGAATCTACGAGCAGTACTTC	CASSFSTGIYEQYF
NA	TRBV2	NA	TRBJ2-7	TGTGCCAGCAGCGAGATACGATACGAGCAGTACTTC	CASSEIRYEQYF
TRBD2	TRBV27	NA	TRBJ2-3	TGTGCCAGCAGTCCAGGGCCGGGCAGCGGGAGCAGGTTGAAAGATACGCAGTATTTT	CASSPGPGSGSRLKDTQYF
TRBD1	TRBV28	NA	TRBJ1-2	TGTGCCAGCAGTCCCGGACAGGGGTACGCTTACTACTATGGCTACACCTTC	CASSPGQGYAYYYGYTF
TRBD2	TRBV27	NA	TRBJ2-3	TGTGCCAGCAGTGGTTTAGCGGGAGGCCCAGATACGCAGTATTTT	CASSGLAGGPDTQYF
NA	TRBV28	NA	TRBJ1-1	TGTGCCAGCAGAACACAGGGAGAAGCTTTCTTT	CASRTQGEAFF
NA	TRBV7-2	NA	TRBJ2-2	TGTGCCAGCAGCTTAAGCAGGCGCACCGGGGAGCTGTTTTTT	CASSLSRRTGELFF
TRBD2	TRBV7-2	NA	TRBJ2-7	TGTGCCAGCAGCCGTAGACTAGCGGGAGTTAGTCGGTACGAGCAGTACTTC	CASSRRLAGVSRYEQYF
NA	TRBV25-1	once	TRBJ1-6	TGTGCCAGCAGTGAATATATGGGGGCAGGGTCACCCCTCCACTTT	CASSEYMGAGSPLHF
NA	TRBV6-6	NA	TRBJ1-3	TGTGCCAGCAGCCTCTGGGGGGGGAACACCATATATTTT	CASSLWGGNTIYF
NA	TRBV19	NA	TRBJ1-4	TGTGCCAGTAGTATAGGACGGAGACTCAATGAAAAACTGTTTTTT	CASSIGRRLNEKLFF
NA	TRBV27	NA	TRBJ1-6	TGTGCCAGCAGTCTACGGGGGGGCAGCAATTCACCCCTCCACTTT	CASSLRGGSNSPLHF
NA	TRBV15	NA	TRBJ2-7	TGTGCCACCAGTGGGGCAGGCCCCTACGAGCAGTACTTC	CATSGAGPYEQYF
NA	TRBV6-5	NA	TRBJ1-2	TGTGCCAGCAGTTACTCAAGGGGTTGGAATGGCTACACCTTC	CASSYSRGWNGYTF
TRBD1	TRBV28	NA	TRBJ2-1	TGTGCCAGCAGACTGGGGGACAGGGAAGGACTAGGGGTTTGGGATGAGCAGTTCTTC	CASRLGDREGLGVWDEQFF
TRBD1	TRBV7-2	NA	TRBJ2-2	TGTGCCAGCAGCCGGGACAGGGGGCGTACCGGGGAGCTGTTTTTT	CASSRDRGRTGELFF
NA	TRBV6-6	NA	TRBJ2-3	TGTGCCAGCAGTTACTTGGTGGCGGGGGCCCTAGATACGCAGTATTTT	CASSYLVAGALDTQYF
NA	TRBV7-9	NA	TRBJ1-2	TGTGCCAGCAGCTTAGGAGATTATGGCTACACCTTC	CASSLGDYGYTF